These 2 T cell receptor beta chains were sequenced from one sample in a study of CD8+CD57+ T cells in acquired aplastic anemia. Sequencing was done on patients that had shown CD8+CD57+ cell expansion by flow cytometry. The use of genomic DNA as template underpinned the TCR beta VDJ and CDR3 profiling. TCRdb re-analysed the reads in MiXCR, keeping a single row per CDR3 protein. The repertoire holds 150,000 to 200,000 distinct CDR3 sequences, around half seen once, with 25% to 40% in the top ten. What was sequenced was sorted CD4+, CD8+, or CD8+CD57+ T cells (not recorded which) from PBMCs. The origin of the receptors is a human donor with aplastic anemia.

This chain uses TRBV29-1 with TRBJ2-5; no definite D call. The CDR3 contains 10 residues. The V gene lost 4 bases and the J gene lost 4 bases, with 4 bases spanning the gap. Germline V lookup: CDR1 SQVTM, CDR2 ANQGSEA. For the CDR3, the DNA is TGCAGCGTTGTTGCAGAGACCCAGTACTTC. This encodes CSVVAETQYF.

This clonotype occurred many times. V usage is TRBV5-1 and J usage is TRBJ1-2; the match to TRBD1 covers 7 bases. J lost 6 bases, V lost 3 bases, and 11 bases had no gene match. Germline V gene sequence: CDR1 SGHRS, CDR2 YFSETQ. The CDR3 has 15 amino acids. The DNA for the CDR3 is TGCGCCAGCAGCTCTGGGACAGTGAAGTTCGATGGCTACACCTTC. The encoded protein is CASSSGTVKFDGYTF. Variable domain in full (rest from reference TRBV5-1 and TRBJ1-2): KAGVTQTPRYLIKTRGQQVTLSCSPISGHRSVSWYQQTPGQGLQFLFEYFSETQRNKGNFPGRFSGRQFSNSRSEMNVSTLELGDSALYLCASSSGTVKFDGYTFGSGTRLTVV.